This T cell receptor (beta chain) was documented in a study of response to subunit inactivated influenza vaccine. Remarks on this clonotype: What it binds is unknown.

A single record per CDR3 protein comes from TCRdb applying MiXCR to the RT-PCR reads. The sample has under 500,000 distinct CDR3 sequences, approximately 10% seen once; the top ten hold around 12%. Trimming took off 3 bases at V and 6 bases at J, with 14 bases between the two ends. The CDR3 is 14 residues long. The germline gives CDR1 MGHRA, CDR2 YSYEKL. Whole-study results and caveats: Few additional T cells are recruited per seasonal influenza vaccination, authors suggested.

This specimen was PBMCs from blood, taken about 40 days after vaccination. This TCR was sampled from a man in his fifties or sixties who received an inactivated influenza vaccine. This chain uses TRBV4-1 with TRBJ2-5, with unresolved D. This chain's CDR3 is CASSQWVYSKTQYF. The CDR3, as DNA: TGCGCCAGCAGCCAGTGGGTATATTCCAAGACCCAGTACTTC.